This T cell receptor (beta chain) stems from a study of tumor-infiltrating lymphocytes in oesophageal squamous cell carcinoma. TCRdb re-analysed the PCR reads in MiXCR, keeping a single row per CDR3 protein. Of over 12,000 distinct CDR3 sequences in the sample, 45% to 55% were seen once. Germline CDR1 reads SGHTA; CDR2 reads FQGNSA. The CDR3 runs 15 residues. Trimming cost V 1 base and J 7 bases, with 14 bases left between them. The rearrangement links TRBV7-2 to TRBJ2-1; the D gene is possibly TRBD2 (6 bases). Sequenced: blood. This clonotype was obtained from a male donor with esophageal squamous cell carcinoma. CDR3 protein: CASSLDNGGYNEQFF. The DNA for the CDR3 is TGTGCCAGCAGCTTAGACAACGGAGGGTATAATGAGCAGTTCTTC.